This T cell receptor (beta chain) came from a study of cytomegalovirus exposure and HLA in healthy donors. The wider study: Out of a few hundred genotyped donors, approximately 84% belonged to the Caucasian-associated ancestry cluster.

This CDR3 has 19 residues. J was trimmed by 7 bases and V by 5 bases; bases with no gene match: 19. CDR1 MNHEY and CDR2 SMNVEV come from the germline V gene (reference sequence). PCR primers comprised 60 Vbeta and 13 Jbeta primers. TCRdb's copy holds only in-frame clones and misses some; the assay was immunoSEQ multiplex PCR. The sample lists over 200,000 clones; 82% were seen once. As regards this clone: Its specificity is not known.

Study-level points and caveats: A missense variant in DCLRE1C was later tied to TCR beta V- and J-gene trimming.

The sample comprised PBMCs. The chain is built from TRBV27 and TRBJ2-1; 11 bases line up with TRBD2. The receptor was derived from a man aged 40-49 years in good health and CMV-seropositive. CDR3 protein: CASSTSAASAIAGGNEQFF. The CDR3 DNA follows: TGTGCCAGCAGTACCTCTGCGGCGTCGGCGATAGCGGGAGGGAATGAGCAGTTCTTC.